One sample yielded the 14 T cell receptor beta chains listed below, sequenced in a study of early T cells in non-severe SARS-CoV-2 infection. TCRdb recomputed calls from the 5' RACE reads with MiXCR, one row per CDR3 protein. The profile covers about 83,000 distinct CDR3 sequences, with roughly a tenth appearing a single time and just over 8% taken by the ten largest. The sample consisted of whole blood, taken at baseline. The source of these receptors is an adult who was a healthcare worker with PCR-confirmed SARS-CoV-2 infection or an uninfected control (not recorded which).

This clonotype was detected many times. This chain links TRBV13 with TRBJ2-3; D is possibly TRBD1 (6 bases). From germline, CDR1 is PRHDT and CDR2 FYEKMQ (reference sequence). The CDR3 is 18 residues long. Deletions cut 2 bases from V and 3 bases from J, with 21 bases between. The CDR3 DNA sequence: TGTGCCAGCAGCTTATATGGAGCCGGGACACTGGGGACAGATACGCAGTATTTT. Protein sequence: CASSLYGAGTLGTDTQYF.

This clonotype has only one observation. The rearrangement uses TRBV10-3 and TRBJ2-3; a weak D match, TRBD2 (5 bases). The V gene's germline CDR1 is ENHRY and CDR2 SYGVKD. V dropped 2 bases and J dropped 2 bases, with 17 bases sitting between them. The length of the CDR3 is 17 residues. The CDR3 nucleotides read TGTGCCATCAGTGAGCCCCCCTCGAGGCGGGTCACAGATACGCAGTATTTT. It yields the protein CAISEPPSRRVTDTQYF.

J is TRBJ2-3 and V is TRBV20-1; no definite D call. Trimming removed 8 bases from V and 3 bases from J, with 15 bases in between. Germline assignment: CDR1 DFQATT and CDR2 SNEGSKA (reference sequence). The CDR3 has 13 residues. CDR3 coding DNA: TGCAGTCCGGTCCTTCCCCGGACAGATACGCAGTATTTT. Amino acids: CSPVLPRTDTQYF.

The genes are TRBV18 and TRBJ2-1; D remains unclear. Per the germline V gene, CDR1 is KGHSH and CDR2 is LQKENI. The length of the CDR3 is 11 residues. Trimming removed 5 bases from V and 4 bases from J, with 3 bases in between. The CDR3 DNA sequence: TGTGCCAGCTCAGAATACAATGAGCAGTTCTTC. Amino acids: CASSEYNEQFF.

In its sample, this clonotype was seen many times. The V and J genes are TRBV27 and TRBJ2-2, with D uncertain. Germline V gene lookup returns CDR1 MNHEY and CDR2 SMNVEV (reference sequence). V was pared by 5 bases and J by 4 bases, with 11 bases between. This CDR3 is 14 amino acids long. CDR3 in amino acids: CASSPPQVTGELFF. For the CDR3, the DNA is TGTGCCAGCAGTCCGCCCCAGGTCACCGGGGAGCTGTTTTTT.

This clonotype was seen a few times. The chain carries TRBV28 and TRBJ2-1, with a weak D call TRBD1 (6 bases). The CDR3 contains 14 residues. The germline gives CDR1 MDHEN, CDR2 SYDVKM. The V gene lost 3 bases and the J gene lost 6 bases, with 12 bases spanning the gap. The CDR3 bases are TGTGCCAGCAGTTTGGGCAGGGGAACCAATGAGCAGTTCTTC. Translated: CASSLGRGTNEQFF.

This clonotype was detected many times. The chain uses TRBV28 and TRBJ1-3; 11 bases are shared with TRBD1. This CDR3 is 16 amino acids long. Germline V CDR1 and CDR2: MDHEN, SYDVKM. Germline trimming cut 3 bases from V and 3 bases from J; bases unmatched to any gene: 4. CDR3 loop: CASSFGQGAGGNTIYF. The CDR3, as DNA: TGTGCCAGCAGTTTCGGACAGGGGGCTGGTGGAAACACCATATATTTT.

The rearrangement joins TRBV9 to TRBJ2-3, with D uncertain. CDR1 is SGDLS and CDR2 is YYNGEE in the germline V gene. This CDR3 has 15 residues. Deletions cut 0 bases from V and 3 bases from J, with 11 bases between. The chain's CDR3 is CASSVDFSRTDTQYF. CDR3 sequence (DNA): TGTGCCAGCAGCGTAGACTTCTCCCGAACAGATACGCAGTATTTT.

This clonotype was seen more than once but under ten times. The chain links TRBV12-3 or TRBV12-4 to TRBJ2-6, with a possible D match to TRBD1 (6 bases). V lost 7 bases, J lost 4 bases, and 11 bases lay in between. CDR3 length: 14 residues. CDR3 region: CASTLGGGANVLTF. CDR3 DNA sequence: TGTGCCAGCACCCTAGGGGGAGGGGCCAACGTCCTGACTTTC.

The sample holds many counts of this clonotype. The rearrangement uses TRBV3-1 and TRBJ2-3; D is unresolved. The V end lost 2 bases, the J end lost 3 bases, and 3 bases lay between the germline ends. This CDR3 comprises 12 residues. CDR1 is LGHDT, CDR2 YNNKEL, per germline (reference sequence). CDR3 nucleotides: TGTGCCAGCAGCCAACGAACAGATACGCAGTATTTT. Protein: CASSQRTDTQYF.

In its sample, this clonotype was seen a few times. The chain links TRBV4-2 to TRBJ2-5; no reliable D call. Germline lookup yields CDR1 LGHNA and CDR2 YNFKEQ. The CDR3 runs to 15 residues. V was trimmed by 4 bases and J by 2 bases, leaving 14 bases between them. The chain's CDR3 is CASSPGIRKQETQYF. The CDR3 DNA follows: TGTGCCAGCAGCCCGGGCATTAGAAAGCAAGAGACCCAGTACTTC.

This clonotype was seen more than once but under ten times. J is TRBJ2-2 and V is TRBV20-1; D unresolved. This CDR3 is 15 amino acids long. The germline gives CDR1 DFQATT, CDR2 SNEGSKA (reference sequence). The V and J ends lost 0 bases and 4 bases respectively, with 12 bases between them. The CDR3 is CSARDPQAGTGELFF. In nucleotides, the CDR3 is TGCAGTGCTAGAGATCCTCAGGCTGGCACCGGGGAGCTGTTTTTT.

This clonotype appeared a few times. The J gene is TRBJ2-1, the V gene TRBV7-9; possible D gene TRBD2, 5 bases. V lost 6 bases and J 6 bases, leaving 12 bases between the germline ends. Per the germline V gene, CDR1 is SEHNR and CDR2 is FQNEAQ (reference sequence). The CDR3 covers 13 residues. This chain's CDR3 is CASSVLVGNEQFF. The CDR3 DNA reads TGTGCCAGCAGTGTACTAGTCGGCAATGAGCAGTTCTTC.

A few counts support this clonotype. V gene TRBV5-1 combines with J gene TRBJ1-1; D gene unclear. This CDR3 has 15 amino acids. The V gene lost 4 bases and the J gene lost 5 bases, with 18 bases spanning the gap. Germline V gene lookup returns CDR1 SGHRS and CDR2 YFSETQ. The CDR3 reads CASSGDGFRWTEAFF. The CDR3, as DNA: TGCGCCAGCAGCGGGGATGGGTTTCGGTGGACTGAAGCTTTCTTT.